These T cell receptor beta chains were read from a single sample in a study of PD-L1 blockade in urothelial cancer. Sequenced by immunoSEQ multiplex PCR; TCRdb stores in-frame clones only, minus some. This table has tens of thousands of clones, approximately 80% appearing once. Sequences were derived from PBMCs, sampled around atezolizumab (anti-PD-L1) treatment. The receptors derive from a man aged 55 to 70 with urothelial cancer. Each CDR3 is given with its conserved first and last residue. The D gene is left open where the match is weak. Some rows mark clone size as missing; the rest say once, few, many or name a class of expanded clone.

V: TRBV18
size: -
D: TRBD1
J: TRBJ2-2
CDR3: CASSQGQTTGELFF
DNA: TGTGCCAGCTCACAGGGACAGACCACCGGGGAGCTGTTTTTT

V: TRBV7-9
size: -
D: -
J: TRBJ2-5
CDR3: CASRSPITGLTETQYF
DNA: TGTGCCAGCCGATCCCCCATTACAGGGTTAACGGAGACCCAGTACTTC

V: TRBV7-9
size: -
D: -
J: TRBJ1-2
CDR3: CASSFRGETYGYTF
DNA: TGTGCCAGCAGCTTCCGGGGGGAGACCTATGGCTACACCTTC

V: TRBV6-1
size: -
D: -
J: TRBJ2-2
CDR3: CASSGVLNTGELFF
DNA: TGTGCCAGCAGTGGAGTTCTGAACACCGGGGAGCTGTTTTTT

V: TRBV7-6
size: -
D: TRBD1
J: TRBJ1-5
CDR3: CASTLTGEAGQPQHF
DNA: TGTGCCAGCACGTTGACAGGGGAAGCAGGGCAGCCCCAGCATTTT

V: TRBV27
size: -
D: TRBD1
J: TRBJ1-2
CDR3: CASSALTGPYYGYTF
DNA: TGTGCCAGCAGTGCCTTGACAGGGCCCTACTATGGCTACACCTTC

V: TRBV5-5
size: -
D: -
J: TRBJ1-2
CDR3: CASSPDTLYGYTF
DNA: TGTGCCAGCAGCCCGGACACCCTCTATGGCTACACCTTC

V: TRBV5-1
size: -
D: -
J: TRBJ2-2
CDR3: CASSVNTGELFF
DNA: TGCGCCAGCAGCGTAAACACCGGGGAGCTGTTTTTT

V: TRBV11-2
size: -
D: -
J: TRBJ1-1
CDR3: CASSFNPGNTEAFF
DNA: TGTGCCAGCAGCTTTAACCCAGGGAACACTGAAGCTTTCTTT

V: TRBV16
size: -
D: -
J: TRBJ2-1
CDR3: CASSPTQTSVSLFF
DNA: TGTGCCAGCAGCCCCACCCAAACCAGCGTCTCCCTTTTCTTC

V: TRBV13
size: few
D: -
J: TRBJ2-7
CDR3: CASSLGGYGTSYEQYF
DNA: TGTGCCAGCAGCTTAGGGGGGTACGGGACTTCCTACGAGCAGTACTTC

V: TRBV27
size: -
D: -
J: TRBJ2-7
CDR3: CARPPLDSSYEQYF
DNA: TGTGCCAGACCCCCGCTAGACAGTTCCTACGAGCAGTACTTC

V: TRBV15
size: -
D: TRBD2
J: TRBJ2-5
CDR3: CATRRRGGAETQYF
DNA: TGTGCCACCAGGCGGCGGGGGGGAGCGGAGACCCAGTACTTC

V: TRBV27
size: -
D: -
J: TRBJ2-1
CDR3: CASSPRTGNEQFF
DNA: TGTGCCAGCAGTCCCCGGACTGGCAATGAGCAGTTCTTC

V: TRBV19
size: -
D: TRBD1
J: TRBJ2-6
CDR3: CASSIDRALSGANVLTF
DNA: TGTGCCAGTAGTATCGACAGGGCCCTCTCTGGGGCCAACGTCCTGACTTTC

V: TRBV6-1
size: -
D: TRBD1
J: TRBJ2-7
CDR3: CASSDPIPSRTGRSYEQYF
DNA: TGTGCCAGCAGTGACCCTATTCCGTCGCGGACAGGGCGCTCCTACGAGCAGTACTTC

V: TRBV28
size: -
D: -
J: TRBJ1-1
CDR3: CASSITVVTTEAFF
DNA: TGTGCCAGCAGTATTACAGTTGTTACCACTGAAGCTTTCTTT

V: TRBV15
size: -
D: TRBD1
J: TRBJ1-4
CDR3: CATSRGDEGQGGEKLFF
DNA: TGTGCCACCAGCAGAGGGGACGAAGGACAGGGCGGCGAAAAACTGTTTTTT

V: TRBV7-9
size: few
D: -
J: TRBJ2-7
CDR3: CASSTTYLHEQYF
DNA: TGTGCCAGCAGCACAACGTATCTCCACGAGCAGTACTTC

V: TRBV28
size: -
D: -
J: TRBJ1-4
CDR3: CASSPGHRATNEKLFF
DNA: TGTGCCAGCAGTCCCGGACATAGGGCAACTAATGAAAAACTGTTTTTT

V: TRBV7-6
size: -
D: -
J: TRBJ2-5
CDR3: CASSLAASGTQYF
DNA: TGTGCCAGCAGCTTAGCGGCGTCGGGGACCCAGTACTTC

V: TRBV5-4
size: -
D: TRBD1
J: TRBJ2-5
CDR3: CASSSPGQGVLKTQYF
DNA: TGTGCCAGCAGCTCGCCGGGGCAGGGGGTTCTCAAGACCCAGTACTTC

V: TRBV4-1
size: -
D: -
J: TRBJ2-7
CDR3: CASTLSPTEVGLGVDF
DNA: TGCGCCAGCACCCTTTCCCCGACAGAGGTTGGATTGGGTGTGGACTTC

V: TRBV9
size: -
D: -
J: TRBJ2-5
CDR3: CASSRTVFQETQYF
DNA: TGTGCCAGCAGTCGAACAGTGTTCCAAGAGACCCAGTACTTC

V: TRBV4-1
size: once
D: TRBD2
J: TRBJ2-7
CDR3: CASSQGGGAPEQYF
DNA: TGCGCCAGCAGCCAAGGCGGGGGGGCCCCGGAGCAGTACTTC

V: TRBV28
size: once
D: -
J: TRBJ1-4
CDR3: CASSETGGAEKLFF
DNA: TGTGCCAGCAGCGAGACGGGGGGGGCTGAAAAACTGTTTTTT

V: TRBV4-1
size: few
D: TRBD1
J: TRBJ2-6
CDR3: CASSQGQARSGANVLTF
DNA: TGCGCCAGCAGCCAGGGACAGGCACGGTCTGGGGCCAACGTCCTGACTTTC

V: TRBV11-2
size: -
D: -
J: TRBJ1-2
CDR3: CASSDSGWGYTF
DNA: TGTGCCAGCAGTGATTCAGGGTGGGGCTACACCTTC

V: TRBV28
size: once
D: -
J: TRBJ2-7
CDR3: CASSPPDSAYEQYF
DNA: TGTGCCAGCAGCCCGCCGGACAGTGCCTACGAGCAGTACTTC

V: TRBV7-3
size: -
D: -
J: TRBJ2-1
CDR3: CASSPGGSGEQFF
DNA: TGTGCCAGCAGCCCAGGAGGTTCCGGTGAGCAGTTCTTC

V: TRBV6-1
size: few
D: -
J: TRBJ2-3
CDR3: CASSLRVDADTQYF
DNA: TGTGCCAGCAGTCTCCGGGTAGACGCAGATACGCAGTATTTT

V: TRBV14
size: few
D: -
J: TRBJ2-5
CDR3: CASSPNQETQYF
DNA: TGTGCCAGCAGCCCCAACCAAGAGACCCAGTACTTC

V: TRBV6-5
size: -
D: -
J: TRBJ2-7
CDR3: CASSSVRSSYEQYF
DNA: TGTGCCAGCAGCTCAGTGAGGAGCTCCTACGAGCAGTACTTC

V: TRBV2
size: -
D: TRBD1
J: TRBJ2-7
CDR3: CASDRAYEQYF
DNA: TGTGCCAGCGACAGGGCATACGAGCAGTACTTC

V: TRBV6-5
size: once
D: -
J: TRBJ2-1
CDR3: CASRLSGLLDEQFF
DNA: TGTGCCAGCAGATTATCGGGACTCCTGGATGAGCAGTTCTTC